The rows below give T cell receptor beta chains drawn from one sample of a study of blood T cell repertoires in COVID-19. The data were produced by immunoSEQ multiplex PCR, yet TCRdb's version contains in-frame clones alone and is incomplete. Among over 150,000 clones listed, around 88% were seen once. The source material was peripheral blood. The source is a woman between 65 and 79 years old who had recovered from COVID-19. Both conserved end residues are part of each CDR3. The D gene is left open where the match is weak. Clone size is stated in some rows and not others, as once, few, many or a class when expanded.

clone_size j_call cdr3_length d_call v_call cdr3_aa cdr3_nt
- TRBJ2-7 19 TRBD2 TRBV4-1 CASSPESGTSGSPGDEQYF TGCGCCAGCAGCCCCGAGTCCGGGACTAGCGGGAGTCCGGGGGACGAGCAGTACTTC
once TRBJ2-2 15 TRBD2 TRBV2 CASSRTSGYTGELFF TGTGCCAGCAGTAGGACTAGCGGATACACCGGGGAGCTGTTTTTT
few TRBJ1-2 13 TRBD1 TRBV6-5 CASRAQGDYGYTF TGTGCCAGCAGGGCACAGGGGGACTATGGCTACACCTTC
- TRBJ2-7 15 TRBD1 TRBV5-8 CASSLAGQGTYEQYF TGTGCCAGCAGCTTGGCCGGACAGGGGACCTACGAGCAGTACTTC
- TRBJ1-1 14 - TRBV5-1 CASSTGQDYTEAFF TGCGCCAGCAGCACCGGACAAGATTACACTGAAGCTTTCTTT
- TRBJ2-7 12 - TRBV30 CAWRGPQVEQYF TGTGCCTGGAGGGGCCCTCAGGTGGAGCAGTACTTC
- TRBJ1-5 16 - TRBV30 CAWSGPGGLSNQPQHF TGTGCCTGGAGTGGCCCTGGGGGACTTAGCAATCAGCCCCAGCATTTT
- TRBJ2-3 16 TRBD2 TRBV7-2 CASSLEGLAGVDTQYF TGTGCCAGCAGCTTAGAAGGACTAGCGGGAGTAGATACGCAGTATTTT
- TRBJ2-2 15 - TRBV5-1 CASSPGPDGTGELFF TGCGCCAGCAGCCCTGGGCCCGACGGCACCGGGGAGCTGTTTTTT
- TRBJ2-3 16 TRBD2 TRBV2 CASSPGLAGGGDTQYF TGTGCCAGCAGCCCGGGACTAGCGGGAGGGGGGGATACGCAGTATTTT
- TRBJ2-7 11 - TRBV18 CASSAAYEQYF TGTGCCAGCTCGGCAGCCTACGAGCAGTACTTC
- TRBJ1-2 14 - TRBV7-2 CASRPMGGPYGYTF TGTGCCAGCAGGCCCATGGGGGGGCCTTATGGCTACACCTTC
- TRBJ2-2 17 TRBD2 TRBV7-6 CASSLVSRGANTGELFF TGTGCCAGCAGCTTAGTCTCCCGGGGGGCGAACACCGGGGAGCTGTTTTTT
- TRBJ2-7 14 - TRBV3-1/TRBV3-2 CASSPGWGGLEQYF TGTGCCAGCAGCCCCGGGTGGGGGGGGCTCGAGCAGTACTTC
- TRBJ1-2 12 - TRBV6-5 CASWRGADGYTF TGTGCCAGCTGGCGGGGGGCTGATGGCTACACCTTC
- TRBJ1-4 11 - TRBV30 CAWSLREKLFF TGTGCCTGGAGTCTCCGGGAAAAACTGTTTTTT
- TRBJ1-3 14 TRBD1 TRBV18 CASSAGTVGNTIYF TGTGCCAGCTCAGCCGGGACAGTCGGAAACACCATATATTTT
- TRBJ1-2 15 - TRBV7-3 CASSPTGISNYGYTF TGTGCCAGCAGCCCTACAGGGATCTCTAACTATGGCTACACCTTC
- TRBJ1-4 13 TRBD1 TRBV24-1 CATSDPGQTKLFF TGTGCCACCAGTGATCCGGGACAGACCAAACTGTTTTTT
- TRBJ2-1 13 - TRBV12-3/TRBV12-4 CASSSIRTEEQFF TGTGCCAGCAGCTCCATCCGGACAGAAGAGCAGTTCTTC
- TRBJ1-1 14 - TRBV19 CASTPLGRGGEAFF TGTGCCAGTACCCCATTGGGGAGAGGTGGTGAAGCTTTCTTT
- TRBJ2-5 15 TRBD1 TRBV10-3 CAIRAPGQGWETQYF TGTGCCATCAGGGCCCCGGGACAGGGCTGGGAGACCCAGTACTTC
once TRBJ2-7 15 TRBD1 TRBV5-1 CASSSGTVRAYEQYF TGCGCCAGCAGCTCCGGGACAGTTCGTGCCTACGAGCAGTACTTC
- TRBJ1-1 16 - TRBV7-9 CASSLVGRVAGTEAFF TGTGCCAGCAGCTTAGTTGGGAGGGTGGCAGGCACTGAAGCTTTCTTT
- TRBJ2-5 13 TRBD2 TRBV5-1 CASRGLAEETQYF TGCGCCAGCAGGGGACTAGCGGAAGAGACCCAGTACTTC
- TRBJ1-1 14 - TRBV29-1 CSAGPRARNTEAFF TGCAGCGCTGGGCCCAGGGCGCGGAACACTGAAGCTTTCTTT
- TRBJ2-1 20 TRBD2 TRBV7-3 CASSALGGLAAGSSYNEQFF TGTGCCAGCAGCGCGCTAGGAGGACTAGCCGCGGGTAGCTCCTACAATGAGCAGTTCTTC
- TRBJ1-2 11 - TRBV20-1 CSAQGGDRYTF TGCAGTGCCCAGGGAGGGGATCGCTACACCTTC
- TRBJ1-5 15 - TRBV15 CATSRGRQSNQPQHF TGTGCCACCAGCAGAGGGAGGCAGTCGAATCAGCCCCAGCATTTT
- TRBJ2-7 14 TRBD1 TRBV6-5 CTSTGTGKSYEQYF TGTACCAGCACCGGGACAGGAAAATCATACGAGCAGTACTTC